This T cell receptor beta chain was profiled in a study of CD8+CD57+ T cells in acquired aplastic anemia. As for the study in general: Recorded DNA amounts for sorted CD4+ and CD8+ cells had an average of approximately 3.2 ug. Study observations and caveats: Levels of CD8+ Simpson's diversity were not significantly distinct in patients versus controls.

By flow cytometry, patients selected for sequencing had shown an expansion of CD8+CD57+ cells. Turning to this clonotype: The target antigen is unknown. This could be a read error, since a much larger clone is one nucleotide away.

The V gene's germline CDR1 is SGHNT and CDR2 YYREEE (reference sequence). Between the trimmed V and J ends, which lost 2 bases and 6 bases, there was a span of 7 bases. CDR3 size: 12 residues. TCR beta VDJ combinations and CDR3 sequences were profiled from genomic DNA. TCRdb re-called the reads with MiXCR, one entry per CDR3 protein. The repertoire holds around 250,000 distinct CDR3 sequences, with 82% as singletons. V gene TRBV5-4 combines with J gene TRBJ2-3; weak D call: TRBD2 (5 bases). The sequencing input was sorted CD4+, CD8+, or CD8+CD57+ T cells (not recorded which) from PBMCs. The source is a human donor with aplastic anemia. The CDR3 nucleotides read TGTGCCAGCAGCTTTGCTAGCGATACGCAGTATTTT. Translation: CASSFASDTQYF.